The rows below give T cell receptor beta chains drawn from one sample of a study of blood T cell repertoires in COVID-19. Generated by immunoSEQ multiplex PCR, the TCRdb table keeps only in-frame clones and is missing some. The sample comprises 350,000 to 500,000 clones, 88% of which are singletons, and 1.2% to 1.5% rests with the top ten. The source material was PBMCs or T cells enriched from blood (not recorded which). The receptors come from a young woman who had been exposed to COVID-19. The CDR3 runs from the conserved cysteine through the conserved F or W. A D gene is named only where the DNA matches it firmly. Clone size is given for some rows only: seen once, a few or many times, or a class if the clone is expanded.

j_call v_call d_call cdr3_length clone_size cdr3_nt cdr3_aa
TRBJ2-2 TRBV3-1/TRBV3-2 . 15 . TGTGCCAGCAGCCAAATTGGCCGTAACACCGGGGAGCTGTTTTTT CASSQIGRNTGELFF
TRBJ1-4 TRBV6-6 TRBD1 15 . TGTGCCAGCAGCGGAGACAGGGGGCTTGGGGAAAAACTGTTTTTT CASSGDRGLGEKLFF
TRBJ1-1 TRBV11-3 TRBD1 15 . TGTGCCAGCAGCCCGGGACAGGGTTCGGGCACTGAAGCTTTCTTT CASSPGQGSGTEAFF
TRBJ1-5 TRBV7-9 . 15 once TGTGCCAGCAGCTTAGGAGGCGGGAGTTCTCAGCCCCAGCATTTT CASSLGGGSSQPQHF
TRBJ1-1 TRBV19 TRBD1 15 . TGTGCCAGTAGTGCCGGGACAGCAGCCGAGACTGAAGCTTTCTTT CASSAGTAAETEAFF
TRBJ1-2 TRBV7-9 . 14 . TGTGCCAGCAGCCCAGGGGACGGAAACTATGGCTACACCTTC CASSPGDGNYGYTF
TRBJ2-5 TRBV7-2 TRBD1 15 . TGTGCCAGCAGCTTAGAACCAGGGGGCGGGGAGACCCAGTACTTC CASSLEPGGGETQYF
TRBJ1-2 TRBV28 TRBD1 16 . TGTGCCAGCAGTCTACAACCGGGACAGGAGTTCTATGGCTACACCTTC CASSLQPGQEFYGYTF
TRBJ1-6 TRBV5-1 TRBD1 16 . TGCGCCAGCAGCTCGGGGGACAGGGGGCGAAATTCACCCCTCCACTTT CASSSGDRGRNSPLHF
TRBJ2-1 TRBV6-5 . 13 . TGTGCCAGCAGTTACCTCGATACGAGTGAGCAGTTCTTC CASSYLDTSEQFF
TRBJ1-5 TRBV18 TRBD1 18 . TGTGCCAGCTCACCAGCTTTTGCAGGGGGCGAAAGCAATCAGCCCCAGCATTTT CASSPAFAGGESNQPQHF
TRBJ1-2 TRBV5-4 . 13 . TGTGCCAGCAGCTTAGGGGGAACCTATGGCTACACCTTC CASSLGGTYGYTF
TRBJ2-2 TRBV28 . 16 . TGTGCCAGCAGTAACCGGTACAGGACCCTCACCGGGGAGCTGTTTTTT CASSNRYRTLTGELFF
TRBJ2-2 TRBV20-1 TRBD2 14 . TGCAGTGCTAGTATTCTAGCGGGGGCCGGGGAGCTGTTTTTT CSASILAGAGELFF
TRBJ2-6 TRBV28 . 13 . TGTGCCAGCAGGGGGAGTGGGGCCAACGTCCTGACTTTC CASRGSGANVLTF
TRBJ2-2 TRBV11-3 TRBD1 14 . TGTGCCAGCGGGGGACAGGGGTCTTCCGGGGAGCTGTTTTTT CASGGQGSSGELFF
TRBJ2-5 TRBV18 . 14 . TGTGCCAGCTCACCGCAGGAGGGCCAAGAGACCCAGTACTTC CASSPQEGQETQYF
TRBJ1-3 TRBV4-2 . 14 . TGTGCCAGCAGCCGCGGGAATCCTGGAAACACCATATATTTT CASSRGNPGNTIYF
TRBJ2-1 TRBV5-1 TRBD2 16 . TGCGCCAGCAGCCCCAGCGGGGCTAGCTCCTACAATGAGCAGTTCTTC CASSPSGASSYNEQFF
TRBJ1-1 TRBV10-3 . 14 . TGTGCCATTACTCTAGGGAGCCCGGGCACTGAAGCTTTCTTT CAITLGSPGTEAFF
TRBJ1-4 TRBV6-4 . 14 . TGTGCCAGCAGTCCTCCGTGGCCTAATGAAAAACTGTTTTTT CASSPPWPNEKLFF
TRBJ2-2 TRBV28 . 16 . TGTGCCAGCAGTCGTAATATCAGGGAAAGGGCCGGGGAGCTGTTTTTT CASSRNIRERAGELFF
TRBJ2-3 TRBV16 . 18 . TGTGCCAGCAGCCAATCGTTCCAGGGGTCCTTTAGCACAGATACGCAGTATTTT CASSQSFQGSFSTDTQYF
TRBJ2-5 TRBV29-1 TRBD2 16 . TGCAGCGTTGAAAGGTTGGCGGGGGGCTTCCAAGAGACCCAGTACTTC CSVERLAGGFQETQYF
TRBJ2-5 TRBV12-5 TRBD2 16 . TGTGCTAGTGGTTTGGCGGGGGGGCCAAACCAAGAGACCCAGTACTTC CASGLAGGPNQETQYF
TRBJ2-1 TRBV27 TRBD1 12 . TGTCCGCGGGACAGGGTTAACGATGAGCAGTTCTTC CPRDRVNDEQFF
TRBJ1-1 TRBV7-6 TRBD1 15 . TGTGCCAGCAGCTTGGGTAGGACAGGGCTCCCTGAAGCTTTCTTT CASSLGRTGLPEAFF
TRBJ2-7 TRBV6-4 TRBD1 14 . TGTGCCAGCTCAAGACAAGCAGGGGGCAGTGAGCAGTACTTC CASSRQAGGSEQYF
TRBJ1-6 TRBV7-2 . 16 . TGTGCCAGCAGCTTTCTTTACCTCTCTCCTGACAGCACCCTCCACTTT CASSFLYLSPDSTLHF
TRBJ2-7 TRBV5-4 TRBD1 15 . TGTGCCAGCAGCTTGGTGGGGACAGGCCCCTACGAGCAGTACTTC CASSLVGTGPYEQYF
TRBJ1-4 TRBV2 TRBD1 15 . TGTGCCAGCAGTGACGACAGGGCAACTAATGAAAAACTGTTTTTT CASSDDRATNEKLFF
TRBJ1-1 TRBV14 . 18 . TGTGCCAGCAGCCGAGTATTCCGAACTCAGGATCCGAACACTGAAGCTTTCTTT CASSRVFRTQDPNTEAFF
TRBJ2-7 TRBV15 TRBD2 17 . TGTGCCACCAGCAGATTCTCCGGGACTAGCGGATCCTACGAGCAGTACTTC CATSRFSGTSGSYEQYF
TRBJ2-1 TRBV29-1 . 12 . TGCAGCGTTGAACTAGCGAGGGGCGAGCAGTTCTTC CSVELARGEQFF
TRBJ1-1 TRBV19 TRBD1 16 . TGTGCCAGTAGTATAGATTCGACAGGGTTAAACACTGAAGCTTTCTTT CASSIDSTGLNTEAFF
TRBJ2-3 TRBV7-9 TRBD2 16 . TGTGCCAGCAGCTCGAAAACTAGCGGGGGGGCAGATACGCAGTATTTT CASSSKTSGGADTQYF
TRBJ2-7 TRBV4-2 . 14 . TGTGCCAGCAGCCATGTAGCGGAGGCCTACGAGCAGTACTTC CASSHVAEAYEQYF
TRBJ2-1 TRBV5-8 TRBD1 15 . TGTGCCAGCAGGGAACCGGGACAGACGTACAATGAGCAGTTCTTC CASREPGQTYNEQFF
TRBJ2-1 TRBV18 TRBD2 15 . TGTGCCAGCTCACTCGGGCGGGGGGATGTCAATGAGCAGTTCTTC CASSLGRGDVNEQFF
TRBJ1-3 TRBV27 . 14 . TGTGCCAGCAGGGTACAGGGAACTGGAAACACCATATATTTT CASRVQGTGNTIYF
TRBJ2-7 TRBV19 TRBD2 15 . TGTGCCAGTTCGGGTGCGGGCGGGAGCTCCTACGAGCAGTACTTC CASSGAGGSSYEQYF
TRBJ2-1 TRBV3-1/TRBV3-2 . 14 . TGTGCCAGCAGCCAAGAGTTGAGGGAAGCTGAGCAGTTCTTC CASSQELREAEQFF
TRBJ1-5 TRBV7-9 TRBD1 16 . TGTGCCAGCAGCTTAGGACAGGGGCGTAGCAATCAGCCCCAGCATTTT CASSLGQGRSNQPQHF
TRBJ1-6 TRBV5-1 . 15 once TGCGCCAGCAGCTTGGCCGGGACATCGGATTCACCCCTCCACTTT CASSLAGTSDSPLHF
TRBJ2-4 TRBV28 . 15 . . CASSFLAGAADIQYF
TRBJ2-7 TRBV11-3 . 14 . TGTGCCAGCAGCCGGGGCGGGGATAGCTACGAGCAGTACTTC CASSRGGDSYEQYF
TRBJ1-4 TRBV7-8 . 13 . TGTGCCAGCAGCTTAGGGGTTAGCGAAAAACTGTTTTTT CASSLGVSEKLFF
TRBJ2-7 TRBV13 TRBD2 17 . TGTGCCAGCAGCTTTAGGAGCGAGCGGGGGAGCCCCTACGAGCAGTACTTC CASSFRSERGSPYEQYF
TRBJ1-2 TRBV5-1 TRBD1 16 . TGCGCCAGCAGCCCAGGGACAGGGGAGGTTAACTATGGCTACACCTTC CASSPGTGEVNYGYTF
TRBJ1-5 TRBV2 . 13 . TGTGCCAGCAGCCCCGGGAGCAATCAGCCCCAGCATTTT CASSPGSNQPQHF
TRBJ2-7 TRBV5-1 . 13 . TGCGCCAGCAGCTTGAGGGGTGCCTACGAGCAGTACTTC CASSLRGAYEQYF
TRBJ2-4 TRBV4-2 TRBD1 19 . TGTGCCAGCAGCCAAGAACCTATTACAGGGGGATGGGACAAAAACATTCAGTACTTC CASSQEPITGGWDKNIQYF
TRBJ2-7 TRBV13 TRBD2 14 . TGTGCCAGCAGCTTAAGGACTAGCGATCCAGAGCAGTACTTC CASSLRTSDPEQYF
TRBJ1-4 TRBV14 . 13 . TGTGCCAGCGCCGTGCAGATCAATGAAAAACTGTTTTTT CASAVQINEKLFF
TRBJ1-4 TRBV7-8 . 16 . TGTGCCAGCAGCTCTGGAACTGCGGGTAATAATGAAAAACTGTTTTTT CASSSGTAGNNEKLFF
TRBJ2-5 TRBV4-3 . 17 . TGCGCCAGCAGCCAAGATACGGCAGGTTCGTACCAAGAGACCCAGTACTTC CASSQDTAGSYQETQYF
TRBJ2-3 TRBV5-1 . 13 . TGCGCCAGCAGCCCGGAGGGCACAGATACGCAGTATTTT CASSPEGTDTQYF